The 23 T cell receptor beta chains listed next were all sequenced from one sample in a study of T cells in Graves' hyperthyroidism and ophthalmopathy. What was amplified from RNA transcripts were TCR beta CDR3 regions. Using the HTBI primer set, a first-round RT-PCR was run on the TCR CDR3. TCRdb processed the multiplex PCR reads anew with MiXCR; each CDR3 protein has one entry. In the table there are around 800,000 distinct CDR3 sequences, about 38% of which are singletons. The sample comprised blood. The receptors were sampled from a man between 18 and 29 years old with Graves' hyperthyroidism.

The rearrangement uses TRBV24-1 and TRBJ2-7, with D uncertain. The CDR3 extends over 11 amino acids. Germline assignment: CDR1 KGHDR and CDR2 SFDVKD. The ends were cut back, 4 bases at V and 7 bases at J, with 7 bases in the middle. The CDR3 sequence: CATSDLREQYF. Here the CDR3 DNA reads TGTGCCACCAGTGACCTGCGGGAGCAGTACTTC.

CDR3 sequence (DNA): TGTGCCAGCAGCGATCAGGCGGATACGCAGTATTTT. Its translation is CASSDQADTQYF. The chain joins TRBV7-2 to TRBJ2-3, with D unclear. Germline lookup yields CDR1 SGHTA and CDR2 FQGNSA. V dropped 5 bases and J dropped 6 bases, with 9 bases sitting between them. The CDR3 totals 12 residues.

This clonotype was observed a single time. The CDR3 loop is CSAKAAVSNYGYTF. The DNA of the CDR3 is TGCAGTGCCAAGGCGGCAGTCTCTAACTATGGCTACACCTTC. The J gene is TRBJ1-2, the V gene TRBV20-1, with D unresolved. The V end lost 6 bases, the J end lost 0 bases, and 14 bases lay between the germline ends. Germline assignment: CDR1 DFQATT and CDR2 SNEGSKA (reference sequence). The CDR3 is 14 amino acids.

The chain has TRBV20-1 and TRBJ1-2; the match to TRBD1 covers 10 bases. Per germline, CDR1 DFQATT and CDR2 SNEGSKA (reference sequence). The CDR3 covers 15 residues. Unmatched junction bases numbered 11, after V lost 3 bases and J lost 7 bases. The CDR3 here is CSASQSGTGVRGYTF. CDR3 DNA: TGCAGTGCTAGTCAATCCGGGACAGGGGTCCGTGGCTACACCTTC.

J is TRBJ2-7 and V is TRBV10-2; 12 positions match TRBD2. Looked up from germline, CDR1 is WSHSY and CDR2 is SAAADI. The CDR3 contains 14 residues. With 8 bases clipped from V and 3 bases from J, the junction kept 5 bases outside the gene matches. This chain's CDR3 is CASVRLAGDYEQYF. As DNA, the CDR3 is TGCGCCAGCGTGAGACTAGCGGGAGACTACGAGCAGTACTTC.

In this sample, this clonotype turned up many times. This sequence joins TRBV25-1 and TRBJ1-6, with D possibly TRBD1 on 5 matching bases. CDR3 length: 16 amino acids. The V end lost 6 bases, the J end lost 7 bases, and 19 bases lay between the germline ends. CDR1 and CDR2 (germline): MGHDK, SYGVNS. The CDR3 protein is CASSLPGPYQNSPLHF. CDR3 DNA sequence: TGTGCCAGCAGCCTACCGGGGCCTTACCAAAATTCACCCCTCCACTTT.

This clonotype showed up many times. CDR3 DNA sequence: TGTGCCATCAGTGGTGACAAGTCTCATGGCTACACCTTC. Encoded protein: CAISGDKSHGYTF. The chain has TRBV10-3 and TRBJ1-2; D remains unclear. Trimming shortened V by 4 bases and J by 6 bases, and 12 bases separated the two germline ends. This CDR3 contains 13 residues. Germline V lookup: CDR1 ENHRY, CDR2 SYGVKD.

This clonotype appeared a few times. This chain uses TRBV12-3 or TRBV12-4 with TRBJ2-2, with 7 bases lining up with TRBD1. The CDR3 has 14 amino acids. The J segment lost 3 bases and the V segment lost 10 bases, leaving 8 bases of the junction unmatched. CDR3 bases: TGTGCCACTACGGGACAGTCCGACACCGGGGAGCTGTTTTTT. Its translation: CATTGQSDTGELFF.

This clonotype came up a few times. This sequence joins TRBV9 and TRBJ1-1; D remains unclear. The CDR3 consists of 13 residues. Trimming took 4 bases from V and 5 from J, leaving 12 bases between them. Looked up from germline, CDR1 is SGDLS and CDR2 is YYNGEE. The CDR3 DNA follows: TGTGCCAGCAGCCAGTCGGCGTGGACTGAAGCTTTCTTT. It translates to CASSQSAWTEAFF.

This rearrangement joins TRBV20-1 to TRBJ2-7; perhaps TRBD1 as D (5 bases). Germline V CDR1 and CDR2: DFQATT, SNEGSKA (reference sequence). CDR3 length: 13 residues. DNA of the CDR3: TGCAGCCAAGTAGCAGGGTCTAACTACGAGCAGTACTTC. Amino acids: CSQVAGSNYEQYF.

This clonotype was counted a few times. The CDR3, as DNA: TGTGCCAGCAGCCAATCTGGACTAGCGGGGGGCCACGAGCAGTACTTC. It codes for CASSQSGLAGGHEQYF. The chain combines TRBV16 with TRBJ2-7, with 14 bases identical to TRBD2. The CDR3 loop spans 16 amino acids. With V trimmed by 0 bases and J by 5 bases, 3 bases remained unmatched. Germline loops: CDR1 KGHSY, CDR2 FQNENV. Together with reference TRBV16 and TRBJ2-7, the CDR3 gives the full variable domain: GEEVAQTPKHLVRGEGQKAKLYCAPIKGHSYVFWYQQVLKNEFKFLISFQNENVFDETGMPKERFSAKCLPNSPCSLEIQATKLEDSAVYFCASSQSGLAGGHEQYFGPGTRLTVT.

This clonotype showed up many times. The rearrangement uses TRBV12-3 or TRBV12-4 and TRBJ1-2, with D hard to call. The CDR3 totals 13 residues. V lost 2 bases and J 3 bases, leaving 7 bases between the germline ends. The CDR3 here is CASSLTRDYGYTF. The CDR3 coding sequence is TGTGCCAGCAGTTTAACAAGGGACTATGGCTACACCTTC.

The genes are TRBV9 and TRBJ2-7; TRBD2 matches 9 bases. The CDR3 covers 15 residues. Germline V gives CDR1 SGDLS, CDR2 YYNGEE. The trim removed 2 bases at V and 4 bases at J, leaving 7 bases unmatched. The CDR3 region is CASSVTAGGRYEQYF. As DNA, the CDR3 is TGTGCCAGCAGCGTCACAGCGGGAGGCAGGTACGAGCAGTACTTC.

The gene calls are TRBV7-2 and TRBJ2-7; D unclear. The CDR3 sequence is 14 residues long. V was trimmed by 4 bases and J by 4 bases, leaving 14 bases between them. Germline CDR1 and CDR2: SGHTA and FQGNSA. DNA for the CDR3: TGTGCCAGCAGCTCGACTGGCGTTGGGTACGAGCAGTACTTC. Translation gives CASSSTGVGYEQYF. Using reference TRBV7-2 and TRBJ2-7 for the parts outside the CDR3, the full variable domain is GAGVSQSPSNKVTEKGKDVELRCDPISGHTALYWYRQSLGQGLEFLIYFQGNSAPDKSGLPSDRFSAERTGGSVSTLTIQRTQQEDSAVYLCASSSTGVGYEQYFGPGTRLTVT.

This clonotype was detected ten times or more. The chain links TRBV9 to TRBJ1-1; D may be TRBD1 (5 bases). Trimming shortened V by 0 bases and J by 6 bases, and 6 bases separated the two germline ends. CDR1 and CDR2 from the germline V gene are SGDLS and YYNGEE. The CDR3 extends over 12 amino acids. The CDR3 bases are TGTGCCAGCAGCGTAGGGGGGGCTGAAGCTTTCTTT. It is translated as CASSVGGAEAFF.

This clonotype was counted once. The V gene is TRBV2, the J gene TRBJ1-6; D possibly corresponds to TRBD1 (6 bases). Germline values: CDR1 SNHLY, CDR2 FYNNEI. This CDR3 spans 13 amino acids. V lost 6 bases and J lost 14, with 17 bases in between. The CDR3 coding sequence is TGTGCCAGCAGGCCGGGACATCCCTCTACCCTCCACTTT. It translates to CASRPGHPSTLHF.

This clonotype was recorded only once. The genes are TRBV15 and TRBJ2-1; 7 bases are a match to TRBD1. J lost 8 bases, V lost 5 bases, and 3 bases had no gene match. The CDR3 is 12 residues long. The germline gives CDR1 LNHNV, CDR2 YYDKDF (reference sequence). The chain's CDR3 is CATSDRVHEQFF. CDR3 DNA sequence: TGTGCCACCAGCGACAGGGTTCATGAGCAGTTCTTC.

The chain recombines TRBV2 with TRBJ1-2; no clear D. V was shortened by 6 bases and J by 1 base, with 21 bases between the two germline ends. The germline V gene has CDR1 SNHLY and CDR2 FYNNEI. This CDR3 comprises 17 residues. The CDR3 protein is CASSITRTDYNNYGYTF. CDR3 nucleotide sequence: TGTGCCAGCAGCATTACTCGGACGGACTACAATAACTATGGCTACACCTTC.

The chain uses TRBV9 and TRBJ2-2; 13 bases fit TRBD2. Per germline, CDR1 SGDLS and CDR2 YYNGEE. V dropped 4 bases and J dropped 0; count of bases not matched to a gene: 6. CDR3 length: 18 amino acids. The CDR3: CASSTRTSGGTNTGELFF. The CDR3 DNA follows: TGTGCCAGCAGCACCCGGACTAGCGGGGGAACGAACACCGGGGAGCTGTTTTTT.

The chain joins TRBV4-2 to TRBJ2-7; D may be TRBD2 (7 bases). Germline CDR1 is LGHNA and CDR2 is YNFKEQ. V lost 3 bases, J lost 2 bases, and 11 bases lay in between. The CDR3 extends over 14 amino acids. Here the CDR3 reads CASSQGEGAYEQYF. The CDR3 DNA is TGTGCCAGCAGCCAGGGGGAGGGGGCCTACGAGCAGTACTTC.

Many counts were recorded for this clonotype. The gene calls are TRBV29-1 and TRBJ1-2; TRBD1 matches 7 bases. CDR3 length equals 12 residues. Unmatched junction bases numbered 10, after V lost 7 bases and J lost 8 bases. From germline, CDR1 is SQVTM and CDR2 ANQGSEA. The CDR3 spells CSGDTGVRGYTF. The CDR3 DNA reads as TGCAGCGGCGATACAGGGGTGCGCGGCTACACCTTC.

The V gene is TRBV6-5, the J gene TRBJ1-3, with 7 bases fitting TRBD1. The CDR3 runs 14 residues. Germline values: CDR1 MNHEY, CDR2 SVGAGI. Trimming removed 6 bases from V and 8 bases from J; junction bases left unmatched: 10. The DNA for the CDR3 is TGTGCCAGCAGGGATACAGGGACAGCTGACACCATATATTTT. This codes for CASRDTGTADTIYF.

This chain connects TRBV11-2 to TRBJ1-4, with TRBD1 matching over 8 bases. V lost 5 bases to trimming and J lost 5 bases; unmatched junction nucleotides: 7. This CDR3 contains 15 residues. Germline-derived CDR1 and CDR2 are SGHAT and FQNNGV. CDR3 DNA sequence: TGTGCCAGCAGCCCATCCGGGACAGGAAATGAAAAACTGTTTTTT. Its protein is CASSPSGTGNEKLFF.